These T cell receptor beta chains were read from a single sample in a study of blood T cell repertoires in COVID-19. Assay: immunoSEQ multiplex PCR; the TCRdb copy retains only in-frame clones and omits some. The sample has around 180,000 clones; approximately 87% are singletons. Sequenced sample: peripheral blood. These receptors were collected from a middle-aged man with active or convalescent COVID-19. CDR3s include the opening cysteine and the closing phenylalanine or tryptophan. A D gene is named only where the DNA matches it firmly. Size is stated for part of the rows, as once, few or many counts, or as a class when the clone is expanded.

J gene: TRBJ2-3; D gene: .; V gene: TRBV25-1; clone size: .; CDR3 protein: CASSHALPGLGDTQYF; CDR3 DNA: TGTGCCAGCAGTCATGCTCTCCCGGGACTGGGAGATACGCAGTATTTT
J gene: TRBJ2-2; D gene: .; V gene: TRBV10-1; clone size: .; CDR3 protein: CASSPGQSTGELFF; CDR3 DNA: TGCGCCAGCAGTCCAGGGCAAAGTACCGGGGAGCTGTTTTTT
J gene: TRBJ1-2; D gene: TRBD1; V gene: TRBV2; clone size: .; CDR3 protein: CASSGGTGEKDGYTF; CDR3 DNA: TGTGCCAGCAGTGGAGGGACAGGGGAGAAGGATGGCTACACCTTC
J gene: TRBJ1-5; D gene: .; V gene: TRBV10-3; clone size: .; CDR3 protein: CAISDWGQNQPQHF; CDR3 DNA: TGTGCCATCAGTGATTGGGGCCAGAATCAGCCCCAGCATTTT
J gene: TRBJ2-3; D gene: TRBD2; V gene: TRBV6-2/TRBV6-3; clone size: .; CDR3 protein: CASSLLAGLPGTQYF; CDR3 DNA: TGTGCCAGCAGTCTTCTAGCGGGGCTGCCGGGTACGCAGTATTTT
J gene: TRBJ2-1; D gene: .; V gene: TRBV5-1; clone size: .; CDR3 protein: CASSFGAVRVDEQFF; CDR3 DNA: TGCGCCAGCAGCTTTGGGGCGGTTAGGGTGGATGAGCAGTTCTTC
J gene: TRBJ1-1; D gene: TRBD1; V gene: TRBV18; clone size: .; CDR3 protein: CASSPRRDSGTTEAFF; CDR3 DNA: TGTGCCAGCTCCCCTCGCCGGGACAGCGGAACAACTGAAGCTTTCTTT
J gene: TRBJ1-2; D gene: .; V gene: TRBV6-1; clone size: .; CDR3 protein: CASSEVAPGVSGYTF; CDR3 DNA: TGTGCCAGCAGTGAGGTTGCCCCAGGGGTCTCTGGCTACACCTTC
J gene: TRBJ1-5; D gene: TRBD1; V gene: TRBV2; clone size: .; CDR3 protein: CASSVDRGQPQHF; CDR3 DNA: TGTGCCAGCAGTGTCGACAGGGGCCAGCCCCAGCATTTT
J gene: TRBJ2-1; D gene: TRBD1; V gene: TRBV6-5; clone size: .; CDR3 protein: CASRDRGYSYNEQFF; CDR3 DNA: TGTGCCAGCAGAGACAGGGGATACTCCTACAATGAGCAGTTCTTC
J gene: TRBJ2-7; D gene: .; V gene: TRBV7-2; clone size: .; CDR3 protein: CASSQDSGEQYF; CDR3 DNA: TGTGCCAGCAGCCAGGACAGCGGCGAGCAGTACTTC
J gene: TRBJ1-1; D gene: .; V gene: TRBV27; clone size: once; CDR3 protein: CASSFTRMNTEAFF; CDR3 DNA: TGTGCCAGCAGTTTTACCAGAATGAACACTGAAGCTTTCTTT
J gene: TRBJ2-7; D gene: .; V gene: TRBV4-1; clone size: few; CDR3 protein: CASSQSDSYEQYF; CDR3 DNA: TGCGCCAGCAGCCAGAGCGACAGCTACGAGCAGTACTTC
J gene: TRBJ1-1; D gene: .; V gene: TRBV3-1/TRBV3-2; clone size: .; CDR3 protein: CASSQRGGAGAFF; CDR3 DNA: TGTGCCAGCAGCCAACGGGGAGGGGCAGGAGCTTTCTTT
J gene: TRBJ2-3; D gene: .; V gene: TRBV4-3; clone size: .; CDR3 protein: CASSQGATDTQYF; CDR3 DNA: TGCGCCAGCAGCCAAGGGGCGACAGATACGCAGTATTTT
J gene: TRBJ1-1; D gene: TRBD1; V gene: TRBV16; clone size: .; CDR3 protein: CASSPGTGFSEAFF; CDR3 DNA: TGTGCCAGCAGCCCGGGGACAGGGTTTTCTGAAGCTTTCTTT
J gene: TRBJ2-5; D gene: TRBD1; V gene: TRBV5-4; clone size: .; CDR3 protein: CASSGGPGTGGQETQYF; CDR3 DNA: TGTGCCAGCAGCGGGGGGCCCGGGACAGGGGGCCAGGAGACCCAGTACTTC